The source of this T cell receptor beta chain is a study of shared clonotypes between healthy human individuals. Only CD45RO-negative cells positively selected for CCR7 counted as naive CD8 cells, so terminally differentiated effector memory CD45RA+ cells were excluded. Sequenced by immunoSEQ multiplex PCR; TCRdb stores in-frame clones only, minus some. The data contain roughly 2,000,000 clones, 90% to 95% of them seen just once; the ten biggest clones take up over 1.5%. This clone showed up just once. The antigen is not known. Study observations and caveats: Only blood was sampled, and tissue TCR repertoires likely differ from blood ones.

The source of this sequence is a man aged 18 to 29 in good health. Some clones in this sample may be carry-over from other donors' samples. Sequencing was carried out using naive CD8+ T cells from PBMCs.

The CDR3 sequence is CASSYRTEAGYTF. For the CDR3, the DNA is TGTGCCAGCAGTTACAGGACCGAAGCGGGCTACACCTTC. The genes are TRBV6-5 and TRBJ1-2; D unresolved. The CDR3 totals 13 residues. Trimming removed 2 bases at V and 8 bases at J, with 12 bases between. Germline CDR1 is MNHEY and CDR2 is SVGAGI.